This T cell receptor beta chain was retrieved from a study of CD4 T cells in relation to SARS-CoV-2 and coronaviruses. Study-level background: PBMCs were cultured with antigen for 10 days before TCR beta sequencing. Crossreactive spike epitopes shared across donors were mapped to their HLA restriction.

Sorted naive or memory CD4+ cells met CEF peptides for approximately ten days. This clone showed up just once. Antigen specificity is unknown. Assay used: immunoSEQ multiplex PCR; TCRdb lists only in-frame clones, some missing. Counted here are about 47,000 clones, approximately 80% occurring once; the ten biggest clones make up under 1.5%. Sequencing was done on a sample of naive CD4+ T cells from PBMCs, cultured in vitro. The sample's subset: naive CD4+ T cells isolated by negative enrichment. This TCR was recovered from an adult with COVID-19.

CDR3: CASSQGQGNEQFF. Written as DNA, the CDR3 is TGTGCCAGCAGTCAAGGACAGGGCAATGAGCAGTTCTTC. The rearrangement uses TRBV25-1 and TRBJ2-1, with 8 bases aligning to TRBD1. Per the germline V gene, CDR1 is MGHDK and CDR2 is SYGVNS. V was pared by 5 bases and J by 6 bases, with 3 bases of the junction left unmatched. The CDR3 runs 13 residues.